The 9 T cell receptor beta chains below all came from one sample that was sequenced in a study of blood T cell repertoires in COVID-19. The protocol was immunoSEQ multiplex PCR, while the TCRdb copy is restricted to in-frame clones and leaves out a portion. Among 350,000 to 450,000 clones listed, roughly four fifths were seen once. The sequencing input was PBMCs or T cells enriched from blood (not recorded which). These receptors were collected from a woman in her forties or fifties who had recovered from COVID-19.

J is TRBJ1-5 and V is TRBV5-8; D is unresolved. With 0 bases removed from V and 0 bases from J, the gap between germline ends came to 7 bases. This CDR3 has 15 amino acids. Germline V gene lookup returns CDR1 SGHTS and CDR2 YDEGEE. CDR3 protein: CASSLGDHSNQPQHF. The CDR3 region has the DNA TGTGCCAGCAGCTTGGGAGATCATAGCAATCAGCCCCAGCATTTT.

This chain's CDR3 is CASSQLAGVLNTQYF. DNA for the CDR3: TGCGCCAGCAGCCAGCTAGCGGGAGTTTTAAATACGCAGTATTTT. This chain uses TRBV4-1 with TRBJ2-3; TRBD2 agrees at 10 bases. In germline, CDR1 is MGHRA, CDR2 YSYEKL. The V gene end was trimmed by 3 bases and the J gene end by 7 bases; junction bases not matched to a gene: 7. The CDR3 covers 15 residues.

V usage is TRBV19 and J usage is TRBJ1-2; 9 bases align to TRBD1. V was clipped by 4 bases and J by 7 bases; unmatched bases: 10. The germline gives CDR1 LNHDA, CDR2 SQIVND (reference sequence). The CDR3 has 15 residues. The DNA for the CDR3 is TGTGCCAGTAGTAGAGGGGTTACAGGGGGCTTTGGCTACACCTTC. Amino acids: CASSRGVTGGFGYTF.

The chain employs TRBV7-2 and TRBJ1-2, with D perhaps TRBD1 (6 bases). The CDR3 has 14 amino acids. V shed 1 base and J shed 3 bases, with 9 bases lying between them. Germline V gene lookup returns CDR1 SGHTA and CDR2 FQGNSA. This chain's CDR3 is CASSLDGTHYGYTF. The CDR3 DNA follows: TGTGCCAGCAGCTTAGATGGGACACACTATGGCTACACCTTC.

The rearrangement uses TRBV5-1 and TRBJ2-2, with 7 positions matching TRBD1. Germline V CDR1 and CDR2: SGHRS, YFSETQ. J gave up 0 bases and V 4 bases, and 3 bases lay outside the gene matches. CDR3 size: 15 residues. The DNA for the CDR3 is TGCGCCAGCAGCCCGGGACAGCCGAACACCGGGGAGCTGTTTTTT. Translation gives CASSPGQPNTGELFF.

This clone has a handful of counts. The chain employs TRBV7-8 and TRBJ1-4, with 7 nucleotides matching TRBD1. The length of the CDR3 is 13 residues. Germline CDR1 SGHVS, CDR2 FQNEAQ. Losses at the gene ends were 6 bases for V and 5 bases for J; bases not matched to a gene: 3. The DNA for the CDR3 is TGTGCCAGCAGGGGACAGACGAATGAAAAACTGTTTTTT. This gives the protein CASRGQTNEKLFF.

The chain links TRBV5-8 to TRBJ2-7; D is undetermined. CDR3 length equals 10 residues. Trimming pared 4 bases from V and 4 bases from J, leaving 3 bases between. Germline V lookup: CDR1 SGHTS, CDR2 YDEGEE. The CDR3 region has the DNA TGTGCCAGCAGCGCGTACGAGCAGTACTTC. Amino acid sequence: CASSAYEQYF. Combining the CDR3 with reference TRBV5-8 and TRBJ2-7 gives the whole variable domain EAGVTQSPTHLIKTRGQQATLRCSPISGHTSVYWYQQALGLGLQFLLWYDEGEERNRGNFPPRFSGRQFPNYSSELNVNALELEDSALYLCASSAYEQYFGPGTRLTVT.

This chain uses TRBV4-3 with TRBJ1-2, with D possibly TRBD1 on 6 matching bases. Germline CDR1 is LGHNA and CDR2 is YSLEER. The CDR3 is made up of 17 amino acids. With 0 bases removed from V and 2 bases from J, the gap between germline ends came to 16 bases. The CDR3 protein is CASSQDLRDTLNYGYTF. The CDR3 DNA reads TGCGCCAGCAGCCAAGATCTAAGGGACACCTTGAACTATGGCTACACCTTC.

There are a few counts of this clone. This chain links TRBV18 with TRBJ1-6; D is possibly TRBD1 (5 bases). This CDR3 has 15 amino acids. Deletions cut 4 bases from V and 7 bases from J, with 14 bases between. The germline V gene encodes CDR1 KGHSH and CDR2 LQKENI. CDR3 region: CASSRSQGNNSPLHF. For the CDR3, the DNA is TGTGCCAGCTCACGAAGTCAGGGAAACAATTCACCCCTCCACTTT.